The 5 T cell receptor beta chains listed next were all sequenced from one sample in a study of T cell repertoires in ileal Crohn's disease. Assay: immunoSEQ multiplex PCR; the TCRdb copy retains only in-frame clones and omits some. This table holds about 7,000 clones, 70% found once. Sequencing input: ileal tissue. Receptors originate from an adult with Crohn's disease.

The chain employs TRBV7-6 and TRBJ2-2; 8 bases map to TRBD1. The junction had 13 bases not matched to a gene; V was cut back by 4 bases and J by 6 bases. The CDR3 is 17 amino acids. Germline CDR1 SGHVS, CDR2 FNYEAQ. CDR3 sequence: CASSYLQPGTGAGELFF. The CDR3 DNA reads TGTGCCAGCAGCTACTTACAACCCGGGACAGGAGCCGGGGAGCTGTTTTTT.

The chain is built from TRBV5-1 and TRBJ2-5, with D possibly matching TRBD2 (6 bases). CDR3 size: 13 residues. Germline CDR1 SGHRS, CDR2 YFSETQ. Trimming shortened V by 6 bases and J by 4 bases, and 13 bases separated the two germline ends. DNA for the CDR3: TGCGCCAGCACCGAGCCTAGCGCAGAGACCCAGTACTTC. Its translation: CASTEPSAETQYF.

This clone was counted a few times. This CDR3 is CASSGQGTGNWNTEAFF. DNA for the CDR3: TGTGCCAGCAGCGGACAGGGGACGGGAAACTGGAACACTGAAGCTTTCTTT. The V gene is TRBV7-9, the J gene TRBJ1-1; 9 bases map to TRBD1. This CDR3 is built from 17 residues. Germline V gene lookup returns CDR1 SEHNR and CDR2 FQNEAQ (reference sequence). V gave up 5 bases and J gave up 1 base; unmatched junction bases: 11. The whole variable domain, filled in from reference TRBV7-9 and TRBJ1-1, reads DTGVSQNPRHKITKRGQNVTFRCDPISEHNRLYWYRQTLGQGPEFLTYFQNEAQLEKSRLLSDRFSAERPKGSFSTLEIQRTEQGDSAMYLCASSGQGTGNWNTEAFFGQGTRLTVV.

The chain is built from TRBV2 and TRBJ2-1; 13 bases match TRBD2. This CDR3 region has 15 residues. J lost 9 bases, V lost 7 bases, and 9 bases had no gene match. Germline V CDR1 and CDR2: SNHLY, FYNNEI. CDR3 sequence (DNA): TGTGCCAGCACCTCCACTAGCGGGGGGGCGGTTGAGCAGTTCTTC. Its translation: CASTSTSGGAVEQFF.

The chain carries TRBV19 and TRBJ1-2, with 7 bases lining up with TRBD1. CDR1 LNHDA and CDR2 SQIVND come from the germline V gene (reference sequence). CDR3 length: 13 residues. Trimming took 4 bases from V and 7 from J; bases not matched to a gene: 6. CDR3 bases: TGTGCCAGTAGTAACCGGGACAGTGGTGGCTACACCTTC. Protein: CASSNRDSGGYTF. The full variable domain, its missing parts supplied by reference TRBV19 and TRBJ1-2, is DGGITQSPKYLFRKEGQNVTLSCEQNLNHDAMYWYRQDPGQGLRLIYYSQIVNDFQKGDIAEGYSVSREKKESFPLTVTSAQKNPTAFYLCASSNRDSGGYTFGSGTRLTVV.